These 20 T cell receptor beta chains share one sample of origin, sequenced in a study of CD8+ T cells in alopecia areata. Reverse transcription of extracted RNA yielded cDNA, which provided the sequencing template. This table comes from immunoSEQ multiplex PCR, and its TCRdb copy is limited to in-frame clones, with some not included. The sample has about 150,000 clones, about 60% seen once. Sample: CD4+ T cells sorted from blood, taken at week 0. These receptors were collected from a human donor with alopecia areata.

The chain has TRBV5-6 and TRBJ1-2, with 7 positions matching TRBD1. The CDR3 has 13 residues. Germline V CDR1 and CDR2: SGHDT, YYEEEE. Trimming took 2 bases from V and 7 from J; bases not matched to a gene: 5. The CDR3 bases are TGTGCCAGCAGCTTCGACAGGGAAGGTGGCTACACCTTC. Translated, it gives CASSFDREGGYTF.

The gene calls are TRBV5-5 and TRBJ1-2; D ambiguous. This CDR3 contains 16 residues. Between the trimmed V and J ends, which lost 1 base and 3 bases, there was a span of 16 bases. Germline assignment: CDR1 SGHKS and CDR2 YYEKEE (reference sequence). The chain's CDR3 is CASSLPLGGQDYGYTF. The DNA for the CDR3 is TGTGCCAGCAGCTTGCCATTGGGCGGGCAGGACTATGGCTACACCTTC. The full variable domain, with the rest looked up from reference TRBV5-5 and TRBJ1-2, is DAGVTQSPTHLIKTRGQQVTLRCSPISGHKSVSWYQQVLGQGPQFIFQYYEKEERGRGNFPDRFSARQFPNYSSELNVNALLLGDSALYLCASSLPLGGQDYGYTFGSGTRLTVV.

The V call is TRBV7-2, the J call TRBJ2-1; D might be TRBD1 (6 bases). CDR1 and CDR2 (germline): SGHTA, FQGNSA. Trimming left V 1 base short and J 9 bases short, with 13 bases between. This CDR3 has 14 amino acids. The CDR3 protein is CASSLVSRGGEQFF. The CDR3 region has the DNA TGTGCCAGCAGCTTAGTCTCCAGAGGGGGTGAGCAGTTCTTC.

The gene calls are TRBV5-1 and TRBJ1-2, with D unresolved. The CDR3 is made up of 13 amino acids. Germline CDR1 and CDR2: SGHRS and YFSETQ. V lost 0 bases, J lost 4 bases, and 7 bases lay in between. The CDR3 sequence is CASSLVETYGYTF. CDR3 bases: TGCGCCAGCAGCTTGGTGGAGACCTATGGCTACACCTTC.

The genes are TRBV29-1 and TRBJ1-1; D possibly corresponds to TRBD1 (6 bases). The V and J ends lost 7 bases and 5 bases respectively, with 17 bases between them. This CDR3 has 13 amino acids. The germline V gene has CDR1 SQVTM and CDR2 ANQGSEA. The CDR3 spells CSGIYREGTEAFF. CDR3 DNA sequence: TGCAGCGGGATCTACAGGGAAGGAACTGAAGCTTTCTTT.

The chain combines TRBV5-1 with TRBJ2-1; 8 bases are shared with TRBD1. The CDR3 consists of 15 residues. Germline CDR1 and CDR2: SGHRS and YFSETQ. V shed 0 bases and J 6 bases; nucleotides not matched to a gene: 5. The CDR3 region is CASSLGQGKFNEQFF. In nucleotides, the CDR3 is TGCGCCAGCAGCTTGGGACAGGGGAAGTTCAATGAGCAGTTCTTC.

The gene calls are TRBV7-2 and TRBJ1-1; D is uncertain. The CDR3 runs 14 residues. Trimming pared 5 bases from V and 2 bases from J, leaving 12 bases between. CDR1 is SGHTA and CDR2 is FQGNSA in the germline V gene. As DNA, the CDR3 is TGTGCCAGCAGCGTCCTTATCGGAAACACTGAAGCTTTCTTT. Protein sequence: CASSVLIGNTEAFF.

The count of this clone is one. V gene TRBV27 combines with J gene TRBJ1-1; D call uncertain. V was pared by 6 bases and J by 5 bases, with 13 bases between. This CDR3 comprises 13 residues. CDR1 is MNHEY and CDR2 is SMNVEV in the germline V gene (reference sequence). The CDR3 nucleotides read TGTGCCAGCAGCCGCCCGGGAACGACTGAAGCTTTCTTT. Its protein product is CASSRPGTTEAFF.

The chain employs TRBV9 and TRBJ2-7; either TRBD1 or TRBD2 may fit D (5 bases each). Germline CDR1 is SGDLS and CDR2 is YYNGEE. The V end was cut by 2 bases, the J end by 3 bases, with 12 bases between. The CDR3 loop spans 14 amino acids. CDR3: CASSVGPNSYEQYF. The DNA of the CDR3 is TGTGCCAGCAGCGTGGGACCGAACAGCTACGAGCAGTACTTC.

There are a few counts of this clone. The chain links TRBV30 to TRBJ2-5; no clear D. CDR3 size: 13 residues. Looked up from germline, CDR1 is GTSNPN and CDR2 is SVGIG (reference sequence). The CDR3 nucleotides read TGTGCTCAAAGGGCACCTGAGAGGGAGACCCAGTACTTC. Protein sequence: CAQRAPERETQYF.

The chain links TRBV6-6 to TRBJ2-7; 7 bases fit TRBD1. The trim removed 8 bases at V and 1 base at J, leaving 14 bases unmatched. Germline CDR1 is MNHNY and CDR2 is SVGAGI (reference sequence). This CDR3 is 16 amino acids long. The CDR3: CASVKLQGLSSYEQYF. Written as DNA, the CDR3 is TGTGCCAGCGTCAAGCTACAGGGGCTCAGTTCCTACGAGCAGTACTTC.

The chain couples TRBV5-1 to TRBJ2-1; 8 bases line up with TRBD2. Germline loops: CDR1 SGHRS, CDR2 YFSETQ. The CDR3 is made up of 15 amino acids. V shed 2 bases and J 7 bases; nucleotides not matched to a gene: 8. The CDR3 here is CASSFGGATRNEQFF. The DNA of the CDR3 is TGCGCCAGCAGCTTCGGGGGGGCAACGCGGAATGAGCAGTTCTTC.

The CDR3 coding sequence is TGTGCCATCAGTGAAGGGACAGTCCAAGCTACGCAGTATTTT. It specifies CAISEGTVQATQYF. This rearrangement joins TRBV10-3 to TRBJ2-3; 7 nucleotides match TRBD1. CDR3 length equals 14 residues. V was pared by 3 bases and J by 8 bases, with 8 bases of the junction left unmatched. Germline values: CDR1 ENHRY, CDR2 SYGVKD.

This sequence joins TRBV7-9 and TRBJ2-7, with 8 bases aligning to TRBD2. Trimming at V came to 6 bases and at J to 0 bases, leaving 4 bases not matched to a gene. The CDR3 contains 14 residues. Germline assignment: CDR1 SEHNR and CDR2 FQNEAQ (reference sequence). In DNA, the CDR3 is TGTGCCAGCAGATCGGGGGGGAGCTCCTACGAGCAGTACTTC. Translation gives CASRSGGSSYEQYF.

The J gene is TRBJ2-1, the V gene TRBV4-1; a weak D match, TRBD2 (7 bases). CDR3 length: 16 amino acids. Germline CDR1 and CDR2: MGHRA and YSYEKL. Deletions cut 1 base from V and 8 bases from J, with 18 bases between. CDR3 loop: CASSQAQGGGFDEQFF. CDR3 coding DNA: TGCGCCAGCAGCCAAGCCCAGGGAGGGGGATTCGATGAGCAGTTCTTC.

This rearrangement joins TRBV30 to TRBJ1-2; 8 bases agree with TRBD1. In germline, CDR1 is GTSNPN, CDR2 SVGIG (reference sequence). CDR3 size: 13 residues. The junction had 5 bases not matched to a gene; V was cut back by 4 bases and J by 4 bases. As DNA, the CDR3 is TGTGCCTGGAAAGGACAGGGACGCTATGGCTACACCTTC. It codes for CAWKGQGRYGYTF.

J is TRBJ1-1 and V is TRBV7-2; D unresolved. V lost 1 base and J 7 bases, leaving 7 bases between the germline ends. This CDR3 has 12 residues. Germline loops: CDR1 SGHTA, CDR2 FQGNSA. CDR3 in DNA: TGTGCCAGCAGCTTAGTGGTTGGTGAAGCTTTCTTT. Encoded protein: CASSLVVGEAFF.

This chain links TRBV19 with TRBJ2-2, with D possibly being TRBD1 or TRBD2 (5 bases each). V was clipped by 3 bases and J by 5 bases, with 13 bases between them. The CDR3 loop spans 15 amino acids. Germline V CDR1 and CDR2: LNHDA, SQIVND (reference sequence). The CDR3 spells CASSISRGPTGELFF. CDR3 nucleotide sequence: TGTGCCAGTAGTATTTCACGGGGCCCTACCGGGGAGCTGTTTTTT.

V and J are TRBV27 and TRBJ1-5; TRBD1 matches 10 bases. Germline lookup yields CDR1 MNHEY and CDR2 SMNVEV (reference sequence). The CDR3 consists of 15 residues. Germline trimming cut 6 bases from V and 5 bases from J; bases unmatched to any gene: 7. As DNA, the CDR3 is TGTGCCAGCAGCGCCGGGACAGGGGCTGATCAGCCCCAGCATTTT. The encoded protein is CASSAGTGADQPQHF.

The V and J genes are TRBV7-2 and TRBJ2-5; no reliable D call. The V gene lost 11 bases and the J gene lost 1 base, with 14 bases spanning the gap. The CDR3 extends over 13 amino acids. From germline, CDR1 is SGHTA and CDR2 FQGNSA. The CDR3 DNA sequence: TGTGCCTCGGGTGGCAGAACCCAAGAGACCCAGTACTTC. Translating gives CASGGRTQETQYF.